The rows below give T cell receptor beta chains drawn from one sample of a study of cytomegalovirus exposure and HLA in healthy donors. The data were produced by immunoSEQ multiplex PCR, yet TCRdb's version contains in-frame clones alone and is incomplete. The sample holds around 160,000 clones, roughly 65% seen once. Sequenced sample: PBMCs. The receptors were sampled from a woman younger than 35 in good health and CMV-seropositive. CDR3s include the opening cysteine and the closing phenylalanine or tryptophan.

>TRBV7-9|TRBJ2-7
CASSPGTGTREQYF
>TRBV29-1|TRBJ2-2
CSGEVNTGELFF
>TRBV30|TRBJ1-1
CAWRAGVGTEAFF
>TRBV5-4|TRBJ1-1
CASSFVLWAEAFF
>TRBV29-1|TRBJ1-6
CSVRDRGLSSPLHF
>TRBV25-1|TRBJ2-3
CASSLAGDTQYF
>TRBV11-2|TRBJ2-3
CASSLGLTSTDTQYF
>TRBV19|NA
CASSTDRLSSYEQYF
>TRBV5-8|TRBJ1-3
CASSLYRVISGNTIYF
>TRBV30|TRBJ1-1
CAWKYRVNTEAFF
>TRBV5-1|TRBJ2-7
CASSVWVGGDGEQYF
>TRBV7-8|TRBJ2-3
CASSPIVGTDTQYF
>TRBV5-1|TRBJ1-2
CASSLGGTGIGYTF
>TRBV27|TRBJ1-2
CASSSQLDRGGYTF
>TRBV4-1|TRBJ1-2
CASTTVAPLNYGYTF
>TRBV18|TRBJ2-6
CASSPGGLSSGANVLTF
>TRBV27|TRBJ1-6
CASSLKPAGSPLHF
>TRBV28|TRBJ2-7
CASSYRGGDEQYF
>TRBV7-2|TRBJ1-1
CASSSREANTEAFF
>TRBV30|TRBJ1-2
CAWTTGPNYGYTF
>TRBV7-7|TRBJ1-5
CASTRGGPSSQPQHF